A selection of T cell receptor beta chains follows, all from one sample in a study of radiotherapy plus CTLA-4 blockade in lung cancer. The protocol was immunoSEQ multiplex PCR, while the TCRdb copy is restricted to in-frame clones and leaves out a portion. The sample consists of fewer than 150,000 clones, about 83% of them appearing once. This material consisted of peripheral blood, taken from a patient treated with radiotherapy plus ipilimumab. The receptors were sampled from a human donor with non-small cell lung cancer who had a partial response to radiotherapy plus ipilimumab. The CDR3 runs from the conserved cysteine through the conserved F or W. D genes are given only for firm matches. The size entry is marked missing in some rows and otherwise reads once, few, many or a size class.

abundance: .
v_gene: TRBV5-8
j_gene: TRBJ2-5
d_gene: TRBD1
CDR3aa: CASSWDRETQYF
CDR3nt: TGTGCCAGCAGCTGGGACAGGGAGACCCAGTACTTC

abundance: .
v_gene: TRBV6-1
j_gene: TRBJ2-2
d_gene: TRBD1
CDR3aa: CASTGTGGTGELFF
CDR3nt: TGTGCCAGCACCGGGACAGGGGGCACCGGGGAGCTGTTTTTT

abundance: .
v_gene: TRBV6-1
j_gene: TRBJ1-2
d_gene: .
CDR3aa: CASSDQGYGYTF
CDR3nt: TGTGCCAGCAGTGATCAGGGGTATGGCTACACCTTC

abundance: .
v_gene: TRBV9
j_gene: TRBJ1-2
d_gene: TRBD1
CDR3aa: CASSGTGAYGYTF
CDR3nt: TGTGCCAGCAGCGGGACAGGGGCCTATGGCTACACCTTC

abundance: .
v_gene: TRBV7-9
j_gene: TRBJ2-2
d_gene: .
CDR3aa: CASSLVGGGNTGELFF
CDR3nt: TGTGCCAGCAGCTTAGTCGGTGGAGGGAACACCGGGGAGCTGTTTTTT

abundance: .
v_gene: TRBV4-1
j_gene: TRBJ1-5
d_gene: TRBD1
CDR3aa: CASSQFGTDSNQPQHF
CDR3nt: TGCGCCAGCAGCCAATTCGGGACAGATAGCAATCAGCCCCAGCATTTT

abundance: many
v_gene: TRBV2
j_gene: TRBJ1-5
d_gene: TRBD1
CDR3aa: CASRDRVGGQPQHF
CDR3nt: TGTGCCAGCAGGGACAGGGTTGGCGGTCAGCCCCAGCATTTT

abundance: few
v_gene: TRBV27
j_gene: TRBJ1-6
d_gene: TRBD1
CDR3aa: CASSLAGQALNSPLHF
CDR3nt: TGTGCCAGCAGTTTAGCCGGACAGGCACTCAATTCACCCCTCCACTTT

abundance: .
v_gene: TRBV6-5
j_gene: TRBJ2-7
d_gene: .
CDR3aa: CASSSTYEQYF
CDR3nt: TGTGCCAGCAGTTCAACCTACGAGCAGTACTTC

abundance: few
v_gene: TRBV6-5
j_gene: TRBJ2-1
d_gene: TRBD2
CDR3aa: CASSLAGGHEQFF
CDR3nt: TGTGCCAGCAGTTTAGCGGGAGGGCATGAGCAGTTCTTC

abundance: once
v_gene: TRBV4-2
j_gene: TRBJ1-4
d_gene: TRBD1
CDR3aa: CASSQTQGGGEKLFF
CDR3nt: TGTGCCAGCAGCCAAACGCAAGGAGGGGGCGAAAAACTGTTTTTT

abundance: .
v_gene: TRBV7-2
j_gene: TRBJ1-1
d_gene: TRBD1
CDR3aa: CASSQTGGRTEAFF
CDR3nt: TGTGCCAGCAGCCAGACAGGGGGTCGGACTGAAGCTTTCTTT

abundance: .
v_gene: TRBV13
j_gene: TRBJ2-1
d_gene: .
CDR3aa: CASSGGSYNEQFF
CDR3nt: TGTGCCAGCAGCGGGGGGTCCTACAATGAGCAGTTCTTC

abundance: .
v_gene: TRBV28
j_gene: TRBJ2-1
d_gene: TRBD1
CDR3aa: CASSLKDRYYNEQFF
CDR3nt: TGTGCCAGCAGTCTCAAGGACAGGTACTACAATGAGCAGTTCTTC

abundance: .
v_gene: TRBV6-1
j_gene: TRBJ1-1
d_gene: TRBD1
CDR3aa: CASSAGTGGMNTEAFF
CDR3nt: TGTGCCAGCAGTGCCGGGACAGGGGGTATGAACACTGAAGCTTTCTTT

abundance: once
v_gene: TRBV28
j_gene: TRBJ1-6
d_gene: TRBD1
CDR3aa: CASSGQGRMLGSPLHF
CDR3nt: TGTGCCAGCAGTGGACAGGGGCGAATGTTGGGTTCACCCCTCCACTTT

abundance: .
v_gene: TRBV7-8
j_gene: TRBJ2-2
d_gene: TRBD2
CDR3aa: CASSSATLAGVNTGELFF
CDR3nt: TGTGCCAGCAGCTCGGCCACCCTAGCGGGAGTGAACACCGGGGAGCTGTTTTTT

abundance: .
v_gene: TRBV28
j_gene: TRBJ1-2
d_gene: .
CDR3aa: CASSSTGSGYTF
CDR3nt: TGTGCCAGCAGTTCGACAGGTTCCGGCTACACCTTC

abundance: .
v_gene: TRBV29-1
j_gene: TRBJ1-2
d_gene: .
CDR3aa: CSVVGTGVLGYTF
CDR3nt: TGCAGCGTAGTTGGGACGGGGGTTCTCGGCTACACCTTC

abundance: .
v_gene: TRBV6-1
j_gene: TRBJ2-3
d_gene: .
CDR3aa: CASSGRDSVFTDTQYF
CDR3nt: TGTGCCAGCAGTGGACGAGACAGTGTTTTCACAGATACGCAGTATTTT

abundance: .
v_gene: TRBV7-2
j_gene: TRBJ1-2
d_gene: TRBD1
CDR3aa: CASSPGQGRATRYTF
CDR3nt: TGTGCCAGCAGCCCCGGACAGGGTAGGGCCACCCGCTACACCTTC

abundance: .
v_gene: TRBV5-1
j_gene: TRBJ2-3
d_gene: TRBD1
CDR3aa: CASSRDRAALGTDTQYF
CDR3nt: TGCGCCAGCTCGCGGGACAGGGCGGCATTGGGGACAGATACGCAGTATTTT

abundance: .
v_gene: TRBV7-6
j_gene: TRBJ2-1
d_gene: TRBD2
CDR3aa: CASSLTSRAGGPNEQFF
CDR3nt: TGTGCCAGCAGCTTAACCTCTAGAGCGGGAGGACCCAATGAGCAGTTCTTC

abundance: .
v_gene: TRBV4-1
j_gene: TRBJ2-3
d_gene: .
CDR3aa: CASSRTGTTLSTDTQYF
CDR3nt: TGCGCCAGCAGCCGTACAGGGACTACGCTTAGCACAGATACGCAGTATTTT

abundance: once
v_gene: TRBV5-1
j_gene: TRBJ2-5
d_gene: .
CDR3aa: CASSLASSTGQETQYF
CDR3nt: TGCGCCAGCAGCTTGGCCTCGTCGACTGGCCAAGAGACCCAGTACTTC

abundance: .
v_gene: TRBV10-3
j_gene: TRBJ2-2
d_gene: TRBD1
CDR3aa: CAIRSATGGAKGTGELFF
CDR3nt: TGTGCCATCAGGTCCGCGACAGGGGGCGCGAAGGGAACCGGGGAGCTGTTTTTT

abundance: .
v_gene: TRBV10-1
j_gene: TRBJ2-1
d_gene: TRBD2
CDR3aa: CASRDTSGTYNEQFF
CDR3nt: TGCGCCAGCAGAGATACTAGCGGGACCTACAATGAGCAGTTCTTC

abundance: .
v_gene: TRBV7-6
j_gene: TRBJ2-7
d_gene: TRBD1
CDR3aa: CASSLADRGEQYF
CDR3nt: TGTGCCAGCAGCTTAGCGGACAGGGGCGAGCAGTACTTC

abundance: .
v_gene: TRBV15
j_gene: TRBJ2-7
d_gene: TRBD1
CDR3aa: CATSTRDRGSYEQYF
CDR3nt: TGTGCCACCAGCACCCGGGACAGGGGTTCCTACGAGCAGTACTTC

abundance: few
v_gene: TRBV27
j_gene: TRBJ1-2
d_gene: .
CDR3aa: CASSLGQSYGYTF
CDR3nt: TGTGCCAGCAGTTTGGGGCAGAGTTATGGCTACACCTTC

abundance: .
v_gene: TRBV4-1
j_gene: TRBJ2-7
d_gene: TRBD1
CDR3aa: CASSPRTGSIYEQYF
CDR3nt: TGCGCCAGCAGCCCTAGGACAGGGAGCATATACGAGCAGTACTTC

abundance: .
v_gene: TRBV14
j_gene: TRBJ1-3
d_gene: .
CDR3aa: CASSQVFTGRSSGNTIYF
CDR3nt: TGTGCCAGCAGCCAAGTTTTTACAGGGCGTTCCTCTGGAAACACCATATATTTT

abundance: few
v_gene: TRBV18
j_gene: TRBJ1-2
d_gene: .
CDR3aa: CASSPGLSYGYTF
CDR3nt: TGTGCCAGCTCACCGGGACTCTCCTATGGCTACACCTTC

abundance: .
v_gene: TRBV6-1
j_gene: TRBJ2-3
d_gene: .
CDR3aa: CASSVPDTQYF
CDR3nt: TGTGCCAGCAGTGTTCCGGATACGCAGTATTTT